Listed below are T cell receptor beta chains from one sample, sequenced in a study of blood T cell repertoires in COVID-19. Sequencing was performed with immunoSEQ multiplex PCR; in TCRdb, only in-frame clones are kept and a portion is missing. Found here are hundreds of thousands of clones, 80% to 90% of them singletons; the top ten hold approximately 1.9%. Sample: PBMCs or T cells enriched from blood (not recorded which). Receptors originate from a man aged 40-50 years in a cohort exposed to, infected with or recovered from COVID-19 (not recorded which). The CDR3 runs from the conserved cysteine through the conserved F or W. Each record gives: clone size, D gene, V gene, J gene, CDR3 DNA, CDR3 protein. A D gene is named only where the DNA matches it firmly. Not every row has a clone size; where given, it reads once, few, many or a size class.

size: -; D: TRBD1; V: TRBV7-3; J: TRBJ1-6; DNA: TGTGCCAGCAGCCTCGGACAGGGCCCTTATTCACCCCTCCACTTT; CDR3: CASSLGQGPYSPLHF
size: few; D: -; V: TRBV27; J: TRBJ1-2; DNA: TGTGCCAGCAGTCCTTATCGGGGCAGGGGAGACTATGGCTACACCTTC; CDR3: CASSPYRGRGDYGYTF
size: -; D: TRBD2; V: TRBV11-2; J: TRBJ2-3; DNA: TGTGCCAGCAGCTTCACTAGCGGGGGCACGTATACGCAGTATTTT; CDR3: CASSFTSGGTYTQYF
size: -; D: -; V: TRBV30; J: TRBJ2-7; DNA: TGTGCCTGGAGCACAGGGCACGAGCAGTACTTC; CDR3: CAWSTGHEQYF
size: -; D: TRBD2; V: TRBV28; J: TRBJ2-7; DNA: TGTGCCACCCGGGAGGTGAAACGGAACGAGCAGTACTTC; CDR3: CATREVKRNEQYF
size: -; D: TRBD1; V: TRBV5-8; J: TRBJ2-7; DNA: TGTGCCAGCAGCTCCCAAACGGGACAGGGCACCTACGAGCAGTACTTC; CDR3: CASSSQTGQGTYEQYF
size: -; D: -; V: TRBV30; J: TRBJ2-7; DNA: TGTGCCTGGAGTGGAGGGCGAACAGGGTCGGGCGAGCAGTACTTC; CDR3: CAWSGGRTGSGEQYF
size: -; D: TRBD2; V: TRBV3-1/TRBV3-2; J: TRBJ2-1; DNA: TGTGCCAGCAGCCAAGAACCCCGTGTAGGGACTAGCGGGAGGCATGAGCAGTTCTTC; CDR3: CASSQEPRVGTSGRHEQFF
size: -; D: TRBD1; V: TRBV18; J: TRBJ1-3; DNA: TGTGCCAGCTCACCAGCAAATCCCGGACAGGCAAACACCATATATTTT; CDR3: CASSPANPGQANTIYF
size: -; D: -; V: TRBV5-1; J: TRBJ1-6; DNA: TGCGCCAGCAGCTTGGCCGAGGAAAAGGGGGTCTCACCCCTCCACTTT; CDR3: CASSLAEEKGVSPLHF
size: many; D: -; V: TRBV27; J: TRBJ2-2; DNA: TGTGCCAGCAGTTCGGGACTCTTGAACACCGGGGAGCTGTTTTTT; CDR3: CASSSGLLNTGELFF
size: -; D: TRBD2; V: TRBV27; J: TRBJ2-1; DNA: TGTGCCAGCAGTTCCGGGACTAGCGGGTCCTACAATGAGCAGTTCTTC; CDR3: CASSSGTSGSYNEQFF
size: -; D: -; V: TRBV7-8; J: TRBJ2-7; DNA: TGTGCCAGCAGCATAGTGGAGAGGGGGACCTACGAGCAGTACTTC; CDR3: CASSIVERGTYEQYF
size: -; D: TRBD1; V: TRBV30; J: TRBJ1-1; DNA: TGTGCCTGGGACAGGGGAGTTGCCGAAGCTTTCTTT; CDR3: CAWDRGVAEAFF
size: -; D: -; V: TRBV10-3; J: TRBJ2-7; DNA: TGTGCCATCAAGGGTATAGAGGACAGAAACGAGCAGTACTTC; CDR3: CAIKGIEDRNEQYF
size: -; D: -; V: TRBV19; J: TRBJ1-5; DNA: TGTGCCAGTAGTATACTGGGGCTCAATCAGCCCCAGCATTTT; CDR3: CASSILGLNQPQHF
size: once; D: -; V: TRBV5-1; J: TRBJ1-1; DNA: TGCGCCAGCAGCCCCCCTGGAGGGGAGGTCGGCACTGAAGCTTTCTTT; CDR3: CASSPPGGEVGTEAFF